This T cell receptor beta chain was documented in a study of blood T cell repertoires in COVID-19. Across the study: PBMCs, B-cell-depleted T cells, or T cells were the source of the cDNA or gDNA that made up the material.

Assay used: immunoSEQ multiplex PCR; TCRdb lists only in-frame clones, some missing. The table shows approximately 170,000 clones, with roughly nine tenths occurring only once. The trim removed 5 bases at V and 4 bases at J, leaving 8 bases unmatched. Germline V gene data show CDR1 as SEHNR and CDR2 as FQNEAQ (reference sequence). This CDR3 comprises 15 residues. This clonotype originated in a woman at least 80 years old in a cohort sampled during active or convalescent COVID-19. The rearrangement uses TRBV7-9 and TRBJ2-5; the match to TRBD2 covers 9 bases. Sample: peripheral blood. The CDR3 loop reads CASSHVAGVGETQYF. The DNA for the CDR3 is TGTGCCAGCAGCCACGTAGCGGGGGTAGGAGAGACCCAGTACTTC.